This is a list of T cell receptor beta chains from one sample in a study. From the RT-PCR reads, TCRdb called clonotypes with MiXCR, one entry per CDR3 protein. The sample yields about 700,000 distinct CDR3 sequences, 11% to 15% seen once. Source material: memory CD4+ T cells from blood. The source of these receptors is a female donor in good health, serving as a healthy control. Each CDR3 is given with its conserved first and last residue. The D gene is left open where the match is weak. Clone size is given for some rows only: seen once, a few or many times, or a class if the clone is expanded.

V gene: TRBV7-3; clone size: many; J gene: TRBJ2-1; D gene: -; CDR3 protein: CASSLSGNGLAGEQFF; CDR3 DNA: TGTGCCAGCAGCTTATCGGGCAACGGCCTAGCTGGCGAGCAGTTCTTC
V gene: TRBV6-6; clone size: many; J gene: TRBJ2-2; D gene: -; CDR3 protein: CASRFGGTGELFF; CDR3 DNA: TGTGCCAGCAGGTTTGGAGGAACCGGGGAGCTGTTTTTT
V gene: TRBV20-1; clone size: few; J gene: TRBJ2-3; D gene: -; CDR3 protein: CSASGTGNTDTQYF; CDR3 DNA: TGCAGTGCTAGCGGGACGGGGAACACAGATACGCAGTATTTT
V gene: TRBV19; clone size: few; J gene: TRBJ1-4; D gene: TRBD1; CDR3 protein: CASRLRTGNEKLFF; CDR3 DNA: TGTGCCAGTAGACTCAGGACAGGGAATGAAAAACTGTTTTTT
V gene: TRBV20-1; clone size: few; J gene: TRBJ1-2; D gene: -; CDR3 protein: CSAREWGGAGYGYTF; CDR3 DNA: TGCAGTGCTAGAGAGTGGGGGGGGGCCGGCTATGGCTACACCTTC
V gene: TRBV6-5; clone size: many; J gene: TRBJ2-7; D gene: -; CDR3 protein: CASSWGKGEQYF; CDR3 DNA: TGTGCCAGCAGTTGGGGTAAGGGGGAGCAGTACTTC
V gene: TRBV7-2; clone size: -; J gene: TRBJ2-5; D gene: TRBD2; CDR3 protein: CASSLGTGTMEETQYF; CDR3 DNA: TGTGCCAGCAGCCTAGGAACTGGGACTATGGAAGAGACCCAGTACTTC
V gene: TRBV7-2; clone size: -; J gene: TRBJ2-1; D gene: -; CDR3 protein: CASSFMEGAWRSYEQFF; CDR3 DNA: TGTGCCAGCAGCTTTATGGAGGGGGCGTGGAGAAGCTATGAGCAGTTCTTC
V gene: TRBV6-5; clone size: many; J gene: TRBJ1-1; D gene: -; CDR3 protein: CASSGRQDSVVWTEAFF; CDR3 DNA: TGTGCCAGCAGTGGGAGACAGGACAGTGTTGTCTGGACTGAAGCTTTCTTT
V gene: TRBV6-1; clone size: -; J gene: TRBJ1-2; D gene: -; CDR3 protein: CASSEGGRDGYTF; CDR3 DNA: TGTGCCAGCAGTGAGGGGGGACGGGATGGCTACACCTTC
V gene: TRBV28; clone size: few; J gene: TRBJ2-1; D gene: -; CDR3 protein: CASSDYVGGEQFF; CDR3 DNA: TGTGCCAGCAGTGACTATGTGGGTGGTGAGCAGTTCTTC
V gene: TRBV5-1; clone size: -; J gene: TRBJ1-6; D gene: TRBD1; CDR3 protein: CASREGGSSPLHF; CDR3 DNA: TGCGCCAGCAGGGAAGGGGGCAGCTCACCCCTCCACTTT
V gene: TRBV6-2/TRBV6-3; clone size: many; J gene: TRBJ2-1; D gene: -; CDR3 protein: CASSYSNPGDNEQFF; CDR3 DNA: TGTGCCAGCAGTTACTCCAACCCAGGGGACAATGAGCAGTTCTTC
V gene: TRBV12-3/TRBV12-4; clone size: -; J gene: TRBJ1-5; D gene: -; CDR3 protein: CASSFGSRENQPQHF; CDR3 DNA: TGTGCCAGCAGTTTTGGGTCCAGGGAAAATCAGCCCCAGCATTTT
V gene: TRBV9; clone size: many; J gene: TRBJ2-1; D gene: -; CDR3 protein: CASSGGPSSYNEQFF; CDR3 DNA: TGTGCCAGCAGCGGGGGCCCTAGCTCCTACAATGAGCAGTTCTTC
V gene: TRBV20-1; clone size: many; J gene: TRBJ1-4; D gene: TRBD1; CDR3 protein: CSGKTGSNEKLFF; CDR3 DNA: TGCAGTGGAAAGACAGGGTCTAATGAAAAACTGTTTTTT
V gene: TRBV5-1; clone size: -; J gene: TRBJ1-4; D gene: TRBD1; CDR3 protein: CASSPDRGDEKLFF; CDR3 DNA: TGCGCCAGCAGCCCGGACAGGGGGGATGAAAAACTGTTTTTT
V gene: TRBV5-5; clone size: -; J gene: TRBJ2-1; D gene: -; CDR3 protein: CASSLTGSLLGNNEQFF; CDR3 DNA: TGTGCCAGCAGCTTGACAGGATCCCTCCTCGGTAACAATGAGCAGTTCTTC
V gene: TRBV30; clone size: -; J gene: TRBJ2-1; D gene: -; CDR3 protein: CAWSVRDYNEQFF; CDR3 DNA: TGTGCCTGGAGTGTACGAGACTACAATGAGCAGTTCTTC
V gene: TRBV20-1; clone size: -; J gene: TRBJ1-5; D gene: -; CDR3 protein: CSATRQGSMNNQPQHF; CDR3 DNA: TGCAGTGCTACACGGCAGGGATCCATGAACAATCAGCCCCAGCATTTT
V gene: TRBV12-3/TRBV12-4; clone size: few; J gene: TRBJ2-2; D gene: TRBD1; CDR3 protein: CASSFRGLGELFF; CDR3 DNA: TGTGCCAGCAGTTTCAGGGGGCTAGGGGAGCTGTTTTTT
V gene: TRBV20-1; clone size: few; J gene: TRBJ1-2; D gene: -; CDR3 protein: CSASFQGGIYGYTF; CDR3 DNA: TGCAGTGCTAGTTTCCAGGGAGGTATCTATGGCTACACCTTC
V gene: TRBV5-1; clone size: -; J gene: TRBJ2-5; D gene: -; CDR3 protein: CASSWGGGQETQYF; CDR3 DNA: TGCGCCAGCAGCTGGGGAGGGGGGCAAGAGACCCAGTACTTC
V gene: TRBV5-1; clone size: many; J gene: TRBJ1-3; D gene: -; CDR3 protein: CASSLSQGNTIYF; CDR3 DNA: TGCGCCAGCAGCTTGAGTCAGGGAAACACCATATATTTT
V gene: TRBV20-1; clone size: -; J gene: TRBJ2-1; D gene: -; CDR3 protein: CSADGGSSYNEQFF; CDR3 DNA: TGCAGTGCCGATGGGGGGAGCTCCTACAATGAGCAGTTCTTC
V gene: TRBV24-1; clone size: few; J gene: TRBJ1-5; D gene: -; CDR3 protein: CATSDWRGESNQPQHF; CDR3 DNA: TGTGCCACCAGTGACTGGCGAGGGGAGAGCAATCAGCCCCAGCATTTT
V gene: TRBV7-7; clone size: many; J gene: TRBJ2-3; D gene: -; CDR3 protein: CASSLDTVSTQYF; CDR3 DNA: TGTGCCAGCAGCTTAGATACAGTTTCCACGCAGTATTTT
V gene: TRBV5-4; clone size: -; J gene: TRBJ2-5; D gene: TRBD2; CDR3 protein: CASSLTSDSWETQYF; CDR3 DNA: TGTGCCAGCAGCCTCACTAGCGATTCGTGGGAGACCCAGTACTTC
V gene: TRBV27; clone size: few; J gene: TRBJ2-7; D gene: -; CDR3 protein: CASSLRPKTTYEQYF; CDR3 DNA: TGTGCCAGCAGTTTAAGGCCAAAGACTACCTACGAGCAGTACTTC
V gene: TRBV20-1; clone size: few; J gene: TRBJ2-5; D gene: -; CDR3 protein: CSASLGFRGARETQYF; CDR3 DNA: TGCAGTGCTAGTCTCGGTTTTAGGGGGGCGAGAGAGACCCAGTACTTC
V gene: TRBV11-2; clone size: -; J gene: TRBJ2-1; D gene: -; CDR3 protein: CASSSRRTEYNEQFF; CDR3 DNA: TGTGCCAGCAGCTCCCGGAGAACAGAGTACAATGAGCAGTTCTTC
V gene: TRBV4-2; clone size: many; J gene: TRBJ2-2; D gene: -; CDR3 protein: CASSQGELLNTGELFF; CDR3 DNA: TGTGCCAGCAGCCAAGGCGAACTCCTGAACACCGGGGAGCTGTTTTTT
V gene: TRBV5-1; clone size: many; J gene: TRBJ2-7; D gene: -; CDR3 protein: CASSPGTESYEQYF; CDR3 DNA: TGCGCCAGCAGCCCAGGGACGGAATCCTACGAGCAGTACTTC
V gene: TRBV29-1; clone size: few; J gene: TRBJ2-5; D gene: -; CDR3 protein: CSVDPGEETQYF; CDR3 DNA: TGCAGCGTTGATCCAGGGGAAGAGACCCAGTACTTC
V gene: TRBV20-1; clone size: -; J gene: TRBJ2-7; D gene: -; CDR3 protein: CSAHSGGGYEQYF; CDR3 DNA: TGCAGTGCCCACTCGGGGGGCGGCTACGAGCAGTACTTC
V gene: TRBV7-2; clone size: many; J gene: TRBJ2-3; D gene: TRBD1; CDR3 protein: CASSRGQGDADTQYF; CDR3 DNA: TGTGCCAGCTCAAGGGGGCAGGGTGACGCAGATACGCAGTATTTT
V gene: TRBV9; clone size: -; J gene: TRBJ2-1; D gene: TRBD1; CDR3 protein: CASSPQTGWNEQFF; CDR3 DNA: TGTGCCAGCAGCCCACAGACAGGGTGGAATGAGCAGTTCTTC
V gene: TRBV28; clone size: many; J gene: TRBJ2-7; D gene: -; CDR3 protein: CASSPGQGLSYEQYF; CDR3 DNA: TGTGCCAGCAGCCCGGGACAAGGCCTCTCCTACGAGCAGTACTTC
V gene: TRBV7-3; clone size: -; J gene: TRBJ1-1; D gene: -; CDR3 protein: CASSLSLGTNTEAFF; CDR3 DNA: TGTGCCAGCAGCTTAAGTCTGGGGACGAACACTGAAGCTTTCTTT
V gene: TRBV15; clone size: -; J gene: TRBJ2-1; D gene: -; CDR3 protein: CATSREVENEQFF; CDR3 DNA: TGTGCCACCAGCAGAGAGGTAGAAAATGAGCAGTTCTTC
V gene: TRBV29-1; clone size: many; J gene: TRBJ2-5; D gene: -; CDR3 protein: CSVGFETQYF; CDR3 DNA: TGCAGCGTCGGTTTTGAGACCCAGTACTTC